This T cell receptor beta chain was obtained from a study of blood T cell repertoires in COVID-19. Study overall: Material from acute and convalescent COVID-19 was sourced from the United States, Italy and Spain. The cDNA or gDNA used as material had been derived from T cells, B-cell-depleted T cells, or PBMCs.

Per the original methods: Nucleated cell counts were estimated from reference gene primer amplification. Libraries were prepared by immunoSEQ multiplex PCR; TCRdb keeps only in-frame clonotypes and omits some of them. V, J and clone size are taken as reported in that table, and D and trimming were inferred from the DNA itself. The sample has 90,000 to 100,000 clones, around 85% seen once; the top ten hold around 20%. The CDR3 covers 14 residues. V was trimmed by 1 base and J by 7 bases, leaving 14 bases between them. From germline, CDR1 is SGHRS and CDR2 YFSETQ. The sequenced sample was peripheral blood. The clonotype comes from a woman in her sixties or seventies with COVID-19, enrolled during active disease. The chain has TRBV5-1 and TRBJ1-2; D remains ambiguous. Here the CDR3 DNA reads TGCGCCAGCAGCTTGTCGGCCCGGGGAGGTGGCTACACCTTC. This sequence encodes CASSLSARGGGYTF.